What follows are 29 T cell receptor beta chains derived from one specimen sequenced in a study of OX40 agonist ivuxolimab in advanced cancers. Sequencing was performed with immunoSEQ multiplex PCR; in TCRdb, only in-frame clones are kept and a portion is missing. Seen here are fewer than 85,000 clones, around four fifths observed once, and the top ten hold 1.5% to 2%. The sample here was CD4+ or CD8+ T cells sorted from blood, taken in a trial of the OX40 agonist ivuxolimab. The receptors come from an adult with an advanced solid tumor such as melanoma, head and neck, liver or kidney cancer.

This clone was counted a single time. The chain couples TRBV11-2 to TRBJ2-5, with 7 bases matching TRBD2. Germline lookup yields CDR1 SGHAT and CDR2 FQNNGV. CDR3 length: 16 amino acids. The junction had 9 bases not matched to a gene; V was cut back by 1 base and J by 4 bases. In DNA form, the CDR3 reads TGTGCCAGCAGCTTAGTACGCGCCGGGGGGTCAGAGACCCAGTACTTC. The encoded protein is CASSLVRAGGSETQYF.

V is TRBV7-6 and J is TRBJ1-5; D not certain. Germline V gene data show CDR1 as SGHVS and CDR2 as FNYEAQ. Trimming stripped 4 bases from V and 6 bases from J, with 7 bases between. The CDR3 is 12 amino acids. The CDR3 DNA reads TGTGCCAGCAGCTCCCATGGTCAGCCCCAGCATTTT. This translates into CASSSHGQPQHF.

The J gene is TRBJ1-1, the V gene TRBV7-9; TRBD1 agrees at 8 bases. Germline lookup yields CDR1 SEHNR and CDR2 FQNEAQ (reference sequence). The CDR3 length is 13 residues. Unmatched junction bases numbered 4, after V lost 5 bases and J lost 5 bases. The DNA for the CDR3 is TGTGCCAGCAGCACGACAGGGGTGACTGAAGCTTTCTTT. Protein sequence: CASSTTGVTEAFF.

The CDR3 loop is CASSESGGNGELFF. The CDR3 DNA reads TGCGCCAGCAGTGAGTCTGGGGGCAACGGGGAGCTGTTTTTT. V usage is TRBV10-1 and J usage is TRBJ2-2; TRBD1 is a possible D gene (6 bases). Germline CDR1 and CDR2: WNHNN and SYGVQD (reference sequence). Trimming shortened V by 0 bases and J by 7 bases, and 9 bases separated the two germline ends. The CDR3 length is 14 residues.

A remark on this clone: A read error may produce the germline difference seen at one junction end. The chain is built from TRBV7-7 and TRBJ2-5; TRBD2 matches 7 bases. From germline, CDR1 is SSHAT and CDR2 FNYEAQ (reference sequence). The CDR3 covers 15 residues. CDR3 protein: CASSLGGTTGETQYF. The CDR3 bases are TGTGCTAGCAGCTTAGGAGGGACTACCGGAGAGACCCAGTACTTC.

V gene TRBV5-6 combines with J gene TRBJ2-5, with D hard to call. V was clipped by 4 bases and J by 4 bases, with 5 bases between them. This CDR3 is built from 11 residues. Germline-derived CDR1 and CDR2 are SGHDT and YYEEEE. This chain's CDR3 is CASSLLETQYF. The DNA of the CDR3 is TGTGCCAGCAGCCTGTTAGAGACCCAGTACTTC.

The chain joins TRBV5-1 to TRBJ2-1; D is unresolved. V lost 0 bases, J lost 4 bases, and 11 bases lay in between. Germline loops: CDR1 SGHRS, CDR2 YFSETQ. The CDR3 covers 15 residues. The CDR3 sequence is CASSLDGSPYNEQFF. CDR3 DNA sequence: TGCGCCAGCAGCTTGGACGGTAGCCCTTACAATGAGCAGTTCTTC.

This chain connects TRBV2 to TRBJ1-2; D unresolved. The CDR3 extends over 15 amino acids. Germline values: CDR1 SNHLY, CDR2 FYNNEI. The V gene lost 3 bases and the J gene lost 8 bases, with 19 bases spanning the gap. CDR3 in amino acids: CASSEEAVLPGGYTF. The CDR3 region has the DNA TGTGCCAGCAGTGAGGAAGCAGTCTTGCCGGGGGGCTACACCTTC.

Only one count was recorded for this clone. This sequence joins TRBV28 and TRBJ1-5; no reliable D call. Trimming removed 2 bases from V and 1 base from J, with 12 bases in between. The germline V gene has CDR1 MDHEN and CDR2 SYDVKM. This CDR3 contains 16 residues. The CDR3 sequence: CASSLDGPLSNQPQHF. CDR3 DNA sequence: TGTGCCAGCAGTTTAGATGGACCGCTAAGCAATCAGCCCCAGCATTTT.

This chain uses TRBV13 with TRBJ2-1, with D possibly matching TRBD1 (5 bases). Trimming took 5 bases from V and 9 from J, leaving 8 bases between them. Germline lookup yields CDR1 PRHDT and CDR2 FYEKMQ (reference sequence). The CDR3 loop spans 11 amino acids. The CDR3 reads CASSQRGEQFF. The CDR3 bases are TGTGCCAGCAGCCAAAGGGGTGAGCAGTTCTTC.

This sequence joins TRBV12-5 and TRBJ1-3; D call uncertain. The CDR3 is made up of 12 amino acids. Germline V gives CDR1 LGHNT, CDR2 FRNRAP. V shed 7 bases and J shed 0 bases, with 4 bases lying between them. CDR3 sequence reads: CASAGSGNTIYF. The CDR3 DNA follows: TGTGCTAGTGCGGGCTCTGGAAACACCATATATTTT.

The chain joins TRBV6-5 to TRBJ1-3, with D possibly being TRBD1 (6 bases). Germline lookup yields CDR1 MNHEY and CDR2 SVGAGI. V lost 6 bases to trimming and J lost 0 bases, with 6 bases between them. The length of the CDR3 is 13 residues. In DNA form, the CDR3 reads TGTGCCAGCAGGGACAGCTCTGGAAACACCATATATTTT. Translation gives CASRDSSGNTIYF.

In DNA form, the CDR3 reads TGTGCCAGCCGCGGGATCCAAACCGCCCGGGGAAGGGCCTACGAGCAGTACTTC. This encodes CASRGIQTARGRAYEQYF. V gene TRBV5-6 combines with J gene TRBJ2-7, with a tentative D call TRBD2 (6 bases). Germline values: CDR1 SGHDT, CDR2 YYEEEE. The CDR3 loop spans 18 amino acids. The germline V and J ends were trimmed by 7 bases and 2 bases, with 28 bases remaining between them.

The chain recombines TRBV19 with TRBJ1-1; D possibly corresponds to TRBD1 (6 bases). This CDR3 has 13 amino acids. CDR1 is LNHDA and CDR2 is SQIVND in the germline V gene (reference sequence). V lost 7 bases and J 1 base, leaving 10 bases between the germline ends. This chain's CDR3 is CASNLGANTEAFF. The CDR3 DNA is TGTGCCAGTAACCTGGGGGCGAACACTGAAGCTTTCTTT.

The V and J genes are TRBV6-1 and TRBJ2-2, with 9 bases fitting TRBD2. The CDR3 runs to 16 residues. Germline V gene data show CDR1 as MNHNS and CDR2 as SASEGT. J gave up 4 bases and V 4 bases, and 7 bases lay outside the gene matches. The CDR3 DNA reads TGTGCCAGCAGTGGAGTAGCGGGGGTTACCACCGGGGAGCTGTTTTTT. Encoded protein: CASSGVAGVTTGELFF.

This clone was seen once. The J gene is TRBJ1-1, the V gene TRBV5-1; no clear D. V was trimmed by 0 bases and J by 1 base, leaving 13 bases between them. CDR3 length: 16 amino acids. Per the germline V gene, CDR1 is SGHRS and CDR2 is YFSETQ. The CDR3 sequence: CASSLGPLSPNTEAFF. The CDR3 region has the DNA TGCGCCAGCAGCTTGGGGCCCCTCAGCCCGAACACTGAAGCTTTCTTT.

J is TRBJ2-2 and V is TRBV9, with 11 bases that match TRBD2. CDR1 is SGDLS, CDR2 YYNGEE, per germline. Trimming cost V 3 bases and J 6 bases; bases outside gene matches: 1. The CDR3 is made up of 14 amino acids. The CDR3 reads CASSAGLAAGELFF. The CDR3, as DNA: TGTGCCAGCAGCGCGGGACTAGCGGCCGGGGAGCTGTTTTTT. Supplemented by reference TRBV9 and TRBJ2-2, the full variable domain reads DSGVTQTPKHLITATGQRVTLRCSPRSGDLSVYWYQQSLDQGLQFLIQYYNGEERAKGNILERFSAQQFPDLHSELNLSSLELGDSALYFCASSAGLAAGELFFGEGSRLTVL.

In its sample, this clone was seen a few times. The chain links TRBV7-2 to TRBJ2-3; perhaps TRBD1 as D (5 bases). V lost 5 bases and J 1 base, leaving 13 bases between the germline ends. There are 15 residues in the CDR3. Germline V gives CDR1 SGHTA, CDR2 FQGNSA. The CDR3 nucleotides are TGTGCCAGCAGCGTCACAGGAGACCGCACAGATACGCAGTATTTT. Residues: CASSVTGDRTDTQYF.

The CDR3 spells CATSRGQGDNEKLFF. CDR3 bases: TGTGCCACCAGCAGAGGGCAGGGCGATAATGAAAAACTGTTTTTT. The chain joins TRBV15 to TRBJ1-4; TRBD1 might be the D (5 bases). Germline V CDR1 and CDR2: LNHNV, YYDKDF (reference sequence). This CDR3 comprises 15 residues. Trimming stripped 1 base from V and 4 bases from J, with 10 bases between.

V is TRBV2 and J is TRBJ1-1; no clear D gene. Germline V gene sequence: CDR1 SNHLY, CDR2 FYNNEI. The V gene lost 5 bases and the J gene lost 7 bases, with 8 bases spanning the gap. The CDR3 is made up of 11 amino acids. The CDR3 sequence is CASSLWDEAFF. The CDR3 DNA sequence: TGTGCCAGCAGTCTGTGGGATGAAGCTTTCTTT.

CDR3 sequence reads: CASKYLNEKLFF. In nucleotides, the CDR3 is TGTGCCAGCAAGTACCTTAATGAAAAACTGTTTTTT. V usage is TRBV6-1 and J usage is TRBJ1-4; D ambiguous. CDR1 is MNHNS and CDR2 is SASEGT in the germline V gene. This CDR3 is built from 12 residues. The germline V and J ends were trimmed by 7 bases and 4 bases, with 7 bases remaining between them.

Concerning this clone itself: The same CDR3 also results from other DNA sequences found in this sample. The chain has TRBV7-9 and TRBJ2-3; 10 positions match TRBD1. Germline trimming cut 6 bases from V and 2 bases from J; bases unmatched to any gene: 5. This CDR3 contains 15 residues. Germline values: CDR1 SEHNR, CDR2 FQNEAQ (reference sequence). CDR3 residues: CASSSGTGDTDTQYF. CDR3 nucleotides: TGTGCCAGCAGTTCCGGGACAGGGGACACAGATACGCAGTATTTT.

The gene calls are TRBV27 and TRBJ2-2, with 11 positions matching TRBD2. Germline-derived CDR1 and CDR2 are MNHEY and SMNVEV (reference sequence). CDR3 length: 17 amino acids. The junction had 10 bases not matched to a gene; V was cut back by 3 bases and J by 7 bases. CDR3 sequence reads: CASSFRTSGSRIGELFF. CDR3 DNA: TGTGCCAGCAGTTTTCGTACTAGCGGGAGTAGGATCGGGGAGCTGTTTTTT.

This chain uses TRBV6-6 with TRBJ2-7, with D maybe TRBD2 (6 bases). The germline V and J ends were trimmed by 2 bases and 2 bases, with 16 bases remaining between them. The CDR3 length is 16 residues. Germline V gene sequence: CDR1 MNHNY, CDR2 SVGAGI (reference sequence). CDR3 nucleotide sequence: TGTGCCAGCAGTTACCTAGGGACTCTTCTCACCTACGAGCAGTACTTC. Its protein is CASSYLGTLLTYEQYF.

V usage is TRBV5-5 and J usage is TRBJ1-4; D ambiguous. The CDR3 loop spans 16 amino acids. Germline CDR1 SGHKS, CDR2 YYEKEE (reference sequence). Trimming stripped 4 bases from V and 0 bases from J, with 13 bases between. CDR3 in amino acids: CASSLDWPPTNEKLFF. In DNA form, the CDR3 reads TGTGCCAGCAGCCTTGACTGGCCCCCAACTAATGAAAAACTGTTTTTT.

The chain recombines TRBV6-1 with TRBJ1-5, with 9 positions matching TRBD1. V shed 11 bases, J shed 5 bases, and the junction held 7 bases outside the gene matches. Germline V gene lookup returns CDR1 MNHNS and CDR2 SASEGT. This CDR3 has 13 residues. CDR3 nucleotides: TGTGCCGGAAGCTGGACAGGGGATCAGCCCCAGCATTTT. Amino acids: CAGSWTGDQPQHF.

The gene calls are TRBV6-1 and TRBJ2-5; possibly TRBD2 for D (6 bases). Germline V lookup: CDR1 MNHNS, CDR2 SASEGT. The length of the CDR3 is 13 residues. Trimming cost V 4 bases and J 5 bases, with 11 bases left between them. The CDR3 spells CASSGEALETQYF. DNA of the CDR3: TGTGCCAGCAGTGGGGAGGCTTTGGAGACCCAGTACTTC.

The V gene is TRBV27, the J gene TRBJ2-7; D is uncertain. Trimming shortened V by 2 bases and J by 3 bases, and 11 bases separated the two germline ends. The CDR3 spans 14 residues. CDR1 MNHEY and CDR2 SMNVEV come from the germline V gene (reference sequence). CDR3 sequence: CASSLKYSLYEQYF. The CDR3 DNA reads as TGTGCCAGCAGTTTAAAGTACAGCCTCTACGAGCAGTACTTC.

This clone occurred a few times. DNA for the CDR3: TGCGCCAGCAGTGAGCAGGGGGTTATAGCTTTCTTT. The encoded protein is CASSEQGVIAFF. The V and J genes are TRBV10-1 and TRBJ1-1; TRBD1 agrees at 7 bases. The CDR3 runs 12 residues. Trimming cost V 2 bases and J 10 bases; bases outside gene matches: 4. From germline, CDR1 is WNHNN and CDR2 SYGVQD (reference sequence).